Each of the 8 T cell receptor beta chains below was sequenced from the same sample in a study of blood T cells in healthy people across ages. Alongside a J-beta primer mix, a sample-barcoded 5' primer served in a second PCR lasting about 6 to 11 cycles. MiXCR, applied by TCRdb to the 5' RACE reads, yields one record per CDR3 protein. The sample holds around 600,000 distinct CDR3 sequences, around half seen once. Specimen: blood. The origin of the receptors is a man of 80 years or more in good health.

This clonotype showed up just once. This chain uses TRBV5-5 with TRBJ2-4; the match to TRBD2 covers 12 bases. This CDR3 region has 17 residues. The V and J ends lost 4 bases and 13 bases, in that order; junction bases with no gene match: 18. Germline values: CDR1 SGHKS, CDR2 YYEKEE (reference sequence). DNA of the CDR3: TGTGCCAGCAGCCTCGTGGGATCTAGCGGGAGGGCCGATGAGCAGTACTTC. Translating gives CASSLVGSSGRADEQYF. The entire variable domain, with the rest obtained from reference TRBV5-5 and TRBJ2-4, is as follows: DAGVTQSPTHLIKTRGQQVTLRCSPISGHKSVSWYQQVLGQGPQFIFQYYEKEERGRGNFPDRFSARQFPNYSSELNVNALLLGDSALYLCASSLVGSSGRADEQYFGAGTRLSVL.

The chain combines TRBV18 with TRBJ2-7, with TRBD1 matching over 9 bases. The CDR3 is made up of 15 amino acids. After removal of 6 bases from V and 6 bases from J, the junction contained 12 bases not matched to a gene. Germline V gene sequence: CDR1 KGHSH, CDR2 LQKENI. CDR3: CASSAAGQGALEQYF. The CDR3 nucleotides are TGTGCCAGCTCCGCAGCGGGACAGGGTGCTCTCGAGCAGTACTTC.

V gene TRBV6-5 combines with J gene TRBJ2-3, with 13 bases identical to TRBD2. V lost 6 bases, J lost 6 bases, and 6 bases stayed unmatched. This CDR3 is 15 amino acids long. Germline lookup yields CDR1 MNHEY and CDR2 SVGAGI. The CDR3 DNA sequence: TGTGCCAGCAGCCGGACTAGCGGGAGTTGGGATACGCAGTATTTT. It encodes CASSRTSGSWDTQYF.

This chain connects TRBV3-1 to TRBJ2-3; D might be TRBD1 or TRBD2, each matching 6 bases. CDR3 length: 17 amino acids. Trimming removed 4 bases at V and 3 bases at J, with 20 bases between. Germline loops: CDR1 LGHDT, CDR2 YNNKEL (reference sequence). The CDR3 bases are TGTGCCAGCAGCCGGGCCATACTAGGGGGGAAAACAGATACGCAGTATTTT. This gives the protein CASSRAILGGKTDTQYF.

The rearrangement joins TRBV27 to TRBJ2-3; D unresolved. V gave up 5 bases and J gave up 6 bases, with 15 bases separating them. There are 14 residues in the CDR3. Per germline, CDR1 MNHEY and CDR2 SMNVEV (reference sequence). The CDR3 loop is CASSRKKPDDTQYF. DNA for the CDR3: TGTGCCAGCAGTCGAAAGAAGCCGGACGATACGCAGTATTTT.

The gene calls are TRBV14 and TRBJ2-7; D is undetermined. Trimming removed 5 bases at V and 7 bases at J, with 21 bases between. The CDR3 has 15 residues. From germline, CDR1 is SGHDN and CDR2 FVKESK. CDR3 residues: CASSNSYTALNEQYF. The CDR3 coding sequence is TGTGCCAGCAGCAACTCGTATACGGCCCTCAATGAGCAGTACTTC.

Ten or more counts support this clonotype. One base away lies a much larger clone, so this may be a sequencing read error. The chain employs TRBV6-5 and TRBJ2-1; 7 bases agree with TRBD2. Near its end, the DNA agrees better with TRBJ2-7, so the J call may be wrong. Germline loops: CDR1 MNHEY, CDR2 SVGAGI. CDR3 length equals 16 residues. DNA of the CDR3: TGTGCCAGCACCCCTACGGGGGAGGGCCCCTACAATGAGCAGTACTTC. Translated: CASTPTGEGPYNEQYF.

At least ten counts were recorded for this clonotype. The chain is built from TRBV6-5 and TRBJ2-1, with D possibly matching TRBD1 (6 bases). Germline V lookup: CDR1 MNHEY, CDR2 SVGAGI. V lost 0 bases and J lost 7, with 10 bases in between. The CDR3 extends over 14 amino acids. The CDR3 protein is CASSYSQGWNEQFF. Written as DNA, the CDR3 is TGTGCCAGCAGTTACTCACAGGGATGGAATGAGCAGTTCTTC.